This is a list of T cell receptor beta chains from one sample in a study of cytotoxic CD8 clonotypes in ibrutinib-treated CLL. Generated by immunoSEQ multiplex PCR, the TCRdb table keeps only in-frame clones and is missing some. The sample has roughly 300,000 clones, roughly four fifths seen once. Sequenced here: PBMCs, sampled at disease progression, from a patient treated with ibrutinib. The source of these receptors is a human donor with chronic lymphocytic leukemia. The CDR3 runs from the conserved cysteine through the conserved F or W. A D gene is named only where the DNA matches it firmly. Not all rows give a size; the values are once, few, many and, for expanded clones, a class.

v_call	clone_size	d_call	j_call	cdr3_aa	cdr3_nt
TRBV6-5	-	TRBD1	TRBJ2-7	CASNGQGYEQYF	TGTGCCAGTAATGGACAGGGCTACGAGCAGTACTTC
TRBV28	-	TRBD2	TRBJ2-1	CASSLRSLAAYNEQFF	TGTGCCAGCAGTTTACGGAGTCTAGCGGCCTACAATGAGCAGTTCTTC
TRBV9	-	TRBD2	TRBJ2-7	CASSSEPGGTYEQYF	TGTGCCAGCAGCTCAGAGCCGGGGGGGACCTACGAGCAGTACTTC
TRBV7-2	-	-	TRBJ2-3	CASSFGETGTDTQYF	TGTGCCAGCAGCTTCGGGGAGACTGGCACAGATACGCAGTATTTT
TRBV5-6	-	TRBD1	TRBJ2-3	CASSADRGRPTDTQYF	TGTGCCAGCAGCGCGGACAGGGGGCGCCCCACAGATACGCAGTATTTT
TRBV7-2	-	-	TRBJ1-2	CASSLVGGYGYTF	TGTGCCAGCAGCTTAGTAGGGGGCTATGGCTACACCTTC
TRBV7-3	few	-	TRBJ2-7	CASSLGSAGSSYEQYF	TGTGCCAGCAGCTTAGGTTCGGCAGGAAGCTCCTACGAGCAGTACTTC
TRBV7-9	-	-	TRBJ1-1	CASSLRGSYTEAFF	TGTGCCAGCAGCTTGAGAGGGAGTTACACTGAAGCTTTCTTT
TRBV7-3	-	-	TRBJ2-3	CASSLTGLNTQYF	TGTGCCAGCAGCTTAACAGGGTTAAATACGCAGTATTTT
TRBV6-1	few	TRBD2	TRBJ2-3	CASTLTSSGTDTQYF	TGTGCCAGCACGTTGACTAGCTCCGGCACAGATACGCAGTATTTT
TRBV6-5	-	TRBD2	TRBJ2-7	CASSYWRETEEQYF	TGTGCCAGCAGTTACTGGCGGGAGACGGAAGAGCAGTACTTC
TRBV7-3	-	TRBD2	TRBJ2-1	CASSLKPGLALYNEQFF	TGTGCCAGCAGCTTAAAGCCGGGACTAGCATTATACAATGAGCAGTTCTTC
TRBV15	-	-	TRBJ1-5	CATSTRTHSNQPQHF	TGTGCCACCAGTACCAGGACACATAGCAATCAGCCCCAGCATTTT
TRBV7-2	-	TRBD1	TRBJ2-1	CASSFPEGQVNNEQFF	TGTGCCAGCAGCTTCCCTGAGGGACAGGTTAACAATGAGCAGTTCTTC
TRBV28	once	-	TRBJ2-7	CASSSRGPLYEQYF	TGTGCCAGCAGTTCCAGGGGTCCCCTCTACGAGCAGTACTTC
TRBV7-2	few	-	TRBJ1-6	CASSPTVGIGTPLHF	TGTGCCAGCAGCCCCACGGTGGGGATTGGGACACCCCTCCACTTT
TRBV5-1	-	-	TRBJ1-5	CASSFRPSKNQPQHF	TGCGCCAGCAGCTTCAGGCCAAGCAAAAATCAGCCCCAGCATTTT
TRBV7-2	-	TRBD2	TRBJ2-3	CASQTGLAVSTDTQYF	TGTGCCAGCCAAACGGGACTAGCGGTGTCCACAGATACGCAGTATTTT
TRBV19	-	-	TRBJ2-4	CASSMRGSGIQYF	TGTGCCAGTAGTATGCGGGGTAGCGGCATTCAGTACTTC
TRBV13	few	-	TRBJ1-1	CASSTQQTNTEAFF	TGTGCCAGCAGCACACAACAGACGAACACTGAAGCTTTCTTT
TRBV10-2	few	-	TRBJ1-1	CASSRETEAFF	TGCGCCAGCAGTAGGGAGACTGAAGCTTTCTTT
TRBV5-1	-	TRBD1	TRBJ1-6	CASSLVQGAENSPLHF	TGCGCCAGCAGCTTGGTACAGGGGGCAGAGAATTCACCCCTCCACTTT
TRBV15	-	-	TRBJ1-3	CATSRDLSLLGSSGNTIYF	TGTGCCACCAGCAGAGATTTATCTCTTTTAGGCTCCTCTGGAAACACCATATATTTT